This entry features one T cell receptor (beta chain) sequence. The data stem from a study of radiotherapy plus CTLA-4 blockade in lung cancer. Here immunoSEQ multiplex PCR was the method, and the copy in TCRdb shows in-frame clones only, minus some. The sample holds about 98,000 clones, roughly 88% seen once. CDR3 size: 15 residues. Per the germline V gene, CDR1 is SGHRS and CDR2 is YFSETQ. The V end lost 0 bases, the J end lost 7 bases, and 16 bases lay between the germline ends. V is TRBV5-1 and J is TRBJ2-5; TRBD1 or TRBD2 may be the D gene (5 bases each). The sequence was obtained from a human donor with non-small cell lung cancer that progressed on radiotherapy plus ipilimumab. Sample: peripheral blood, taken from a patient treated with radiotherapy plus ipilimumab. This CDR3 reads CASSLAEGTRGTQYF. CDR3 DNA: TGCGCCAGCAGCTTGGCCGAAGGGACCCGAGGGACCCAGTACTTC.